Each of the 11 T cell receptor beta chains below was sequenced from the same sample in a study of control samples from healthy donors and cancer patients. Data came from immunoSEQ multiplex PCR; TCRdb stores just in-frame clones and leaves some out. The sample has about 77,000 clones; almost 95% are singletons. Sequenced input: blood. These receptors were taken from a woman aged 60 to 75 in good health.

The J gene is TRBJ1-4, the V gene TRBV5-6, with D tentatively TRBD1 (6 bases). Germline loops: CDR1 SGHDT, CDR2 YYEEEE. Trimming stripped 3 bases from V and 4 bases from J, with 16 bases between. The CDR3 totals 16 residues. The CDR3 coding sequence is TGTGCCAGCAGCTCGCCCTCGACAGGCCTTAATGAAAAACTGTTTTTT. Its translation: CASSSPSTGLNEKLFF.

V gene TRBV7-2 combines with J gene TRBJ1-5; D perhaps matches TRBD1 (6 bases). This CDR3 spans 15 amino acids. Germline CDR1 is SGHTA and CDR2 is FQGNSA. Trimming pared 1 base from V and 6 bases from J, leaving 13 bases between. CDR3 nucleotide sequence: TGTGCCAGCAGCTTAGTGGGTGGGGGCAGTCAGCCCCAGCATTTT. Protein product: CASSLVGGGSQPQHF. The full variable domain, completed using reference TRBV7-2 and TRBJ1-5, is GAGVSQSPSNKVTEKGKDVELRCDPISGHTALYWYRQSLGQGLEFLIYFQGNSAPDKSGLPSDRFSAERTGGSVSTLTIQRTQQEDSAVYLCASSLVGGGSQPQHFGDGTRLSIL.

The gene calls are TRBV14 and TRBJ2-7, with no clear D. Deletions cut 4 bases from V and 6 bases from J, with 13 bases between. Germline V gene lookup returns CDR1 SGHDN and CDR2 FVKESK. The CDR3 sequence is 13 residues long. The CDR3 DNA sequence: TGTGCCAGCAGCCGCGCCAGAGTGGGCGAGCAGTACTTC. Amino acid sequence: CASSRARVGEQYF.

The sample holds a few counts of this clone. In nucleotides, the CDR3 is TGTGCCATCAGTGAGGACAGGGAGCGTTCACCCCTCCACTTT. Translation gives CAISEDRERSPLHF. This chain connects TRBV10-3 to TRBJ1-6; 7 nucleotides line up with TRBD1. Germline values: CDR1 ENHRY, CDR2 SYGVKD. The ends lost 2 bases at V and 9 bases at J; junction bases unmatched: 4. The CDR3 extends over 14 amino acids.

V gene TRBV5-5 combines with J gene TRBJ1-3; D gene ambiguous. The CDR3 spans 14 residues. Trimming stripped 1 base from V and 8 bases from J, with 13 bases between. The germline gives CDR1 SGHKS, CDR2 YYEKEE (reference sequence). CDR3 coding DNA: TGTGCCAGCAGCTTGTCCCCGGAGACGGACACCATATATTTT. Its protein is CASSLSPETDTIYF. Combining the CDR3 with reference TRBV5-5 and TRBJ1-3 gives the whole variable domain DAGVTQSPTHLIKTRGQQVTLRCSPISGHKSVSWYQQVLGQGPQFIFQYYEKEERGRGNFPDRFSARQFPNYSSELNVNALLLGDSALYLCASSLSPETDTIYFGEGSWLTVV.

The gene calls are TRBV10-3 and TRBJ2-5; 7 bases line up with TRBD1. This CDR3 is built from 13 residues. The ends lost 4 bases at V and 5 bases at J; junction bases unmatched: 4. CDR1 is ENHRY, CDR2 SYGVKD, per germline. The CDR3 DNA follows: TGTGCCATCAGTGGGACAGGCGGGGAGACCCAGTACTTC. This gives the protein CAISGTGGETQYF.

The V gene is TRBV11-2, the J gene TRBJ1-6; a possible D gene is TRBD1 (5 bases). V lost 1 base to trimming and J lost 11 bases, with 9 bases between them. CDR1 and CDR2 from the germline V gene are SGHAT and FQNNGV. The CDR3 covers 13 residues. This chain's CDR3 is CASSLGQGAPLHF. The CDR3 DNA reads as TGTGCCAGCAGCTTAGGTCAAGGGGCACCCCTCCACTTT.

This clone was observed once. The gene calls are TRBV5-1 and TRBJ2-1; the D gene is possibly TRBD2 (6 bases). Trimming took 0 bases from V and 6 from J, leaving 13 bases between them. The CDR3 length is 15 residues. CDR1 is SGHRS, CDR2 YFSETQ, per germline. CDR3 region: CASSLALATFNEQFF. The CDR3 DNA is TGCGCCAGCAGCTTGGCTCTAGCGACCTTCAATGAGCAGTTCTTC.

V is TRBV7-8 and J is TRBJ1-4; D remains unclear. The CDR3 contains 13 residues. The germline gives CDR1 SGHVS, CDR2 FQNEAQ. V was clipped by 5 bases and J by 4 bases, with 8 bases between them. CDR3 coding DNA: TGTGCCAGCAGCGTACGCCTTAATGAAAAACTGTTTTTT. This encodes CASSVRLNEKLFF.

In its sample, this clone was seen once. The gene calls are TRBV28 and TRBJ2-7, with 10 bases matching TRBD1. Germline V lookup: CDR1 MDHEN, CDR2 SYDVKM. The CDR3 spans 16 residues. Losses at the gene ends were 3 bases for V and 0 bases for J; bases not matched to a gene: 5. The CDR3 is CASSLGTGAFSYEQYF. CDR3 bases: TGTGCCAGCAGTTTGGGGACAGGGGCCTTCTCCTACGAGCAGTACTTC.

The V call is TRBV29-1, the J call TRBJ1-2; 11 nucleotides match TRBD1. Per germline, CDR1 SQVTM and CDR2 ANQGSEA. V was clipped by 5 bases and J by 9 bases; unmatched bases: 5. The length of the CDR3 is 12 residues. The CDR3 DNA sequence: TGCAGCGTTCGGACAGGGGGCTTTAGCTACACCTTC. Its translation: CSVRTGGFSYTF.